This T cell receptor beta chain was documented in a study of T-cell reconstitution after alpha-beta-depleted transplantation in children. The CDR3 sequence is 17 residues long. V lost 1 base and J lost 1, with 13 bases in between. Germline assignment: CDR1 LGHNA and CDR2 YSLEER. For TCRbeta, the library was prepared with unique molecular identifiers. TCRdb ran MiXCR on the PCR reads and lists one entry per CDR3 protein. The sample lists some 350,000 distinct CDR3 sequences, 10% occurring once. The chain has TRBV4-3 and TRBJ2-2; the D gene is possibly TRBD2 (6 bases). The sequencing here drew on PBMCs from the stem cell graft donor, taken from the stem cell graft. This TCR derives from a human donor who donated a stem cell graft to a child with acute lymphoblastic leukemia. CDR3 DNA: TGCGCCAGCAGCCAAGGGAGGGTCGGTTGGAACACCGGGGAGCTGTTTTTT. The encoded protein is CASSQGRVGWNTGELFF.